This TCR beta chain was recorded in a study of tumor-infiltrating lymphocytes in primary liver carcinoma. Unsorted bulk tissue, roughly 19-34 mg of it, served as the source for co-extraction of RNA and DNA. With roughly 0.5 ug total RNA as template and a constant-region primer, TCR beta cDNA was made. Three-round nested multiplex PCR performed with slightly modified ARM-PCR produced the TCR beta libraries. It was with TRBV1-TRBV30 forward primers and a C-beta reverse primer that the first two PCR rounds were run, at around 11 cycles each. Each CDR3 protein gets one entry after TCRdb re-called the multiplex PCR reads with MiXCR. In the table there are more than 95,000 distinct CDR3 sequences, around 84% of which are singletons. With V trimmed by 4 bases and J by 5 bases, 14 bases remained unmatched. The CDR3 extends over 18 amino acids. CDR1 is MNHNY and CDR2 is SVGAGI in the germline V gene (reference sequence).

Comment on this clonotype: No conserved phenylalanine or tryptophan is present at the end of the CDR3, so a read error is the likely explanation.

The source of this sequence is a man aged 40-49 years with primary liver carcinoma and hepatitis B virus infection. The chain recombines TRBV6-6 with TRBJ1-2; 12 nucleotides match TRBD1. Sequencing used liver tumor tissue from sampling region 3. The subset was: tumor region T3, left-lateral pole. CDR3 loop: CASSLLGTGGAEGYGYTI. CDR3 DNA sequence: TGTGCCAGCAGTTTATTGGGGACAGGGGGCGCAGAGGGTTATGGCTACACCATC.